The entry below describes one TCR beta chain. V lost 1 base, J lost 5 bases, and 11 bases lay in between. Germline-derived CDR1 and CDR2 are SGHAT and FQNNGV. The CDR3 loop spans 14 amino acids. These data come from a study of blood T cell repertoires in COVID-19. TCRdb's table, derived via immunoSEQ multiplex PCR, lists solely in-frame clones and lacks some. The table lists about 350,000 clones, more than 70% of them singletons. V is TRBV11-2 and J is TRBJ2-5, with a weak D call TRBD2 (6 bases). This clonotype originated in a woman younger than 45 who had been exposed to COVID-19. Material for sequencing was PBMCs or T cells enriched from blood (not recorded which). The chain's CDR3 is CASSLGSGGETQYF. CDR3 DNA: TGTGCCAGCAGCTTAGGATCTGGAGGGGAGACCCAGTACTTC.